This TCR beta chain was documented in a study of T cell responses to AZD1222 COVID-19 vaccine. Study-level results: Spike-specific TCR breadth and depth rose after two AZD1222 doses. Sampling that yielded the repertoires occurred only after the peak T cell response. Only a handful of AZD1222 recipients, roughly 6 in all, had baseline seropositivity.

Analyses pooled second doses at about 4 or about 12 weeks. This clone was counted once. Its antigen is not known. The CDR3 contains 13 residues. The ends were cut back, 3 bases at V and 3 bases at J, with 10 bases in the middle. Germline V gives CDR1 SGHNT, CDR2 YYREEE (reference sequence). Clones were read by immunoSEQ multiplex PCR, and TCRdb kept only the in-frame ones, dropping some. Among around 120,000 clones, roughly 87% were seen once, and the ten largest hold 2.5% to 3%. The chain joins TRBV5-4 to TRBJ2-7; D not certain. The sample in question was peripheral blood, obtained 28 days after the second AZD1222 dose. This receptor was identified in an adult who received the AZD1222 COVID-19 vaccine. In DNA, the CDR3 is TGTGCCAGCAGCTCCGACTCGGGCTACGAGCAGTACTTC. It translates to CASSSDSGYEQYF.